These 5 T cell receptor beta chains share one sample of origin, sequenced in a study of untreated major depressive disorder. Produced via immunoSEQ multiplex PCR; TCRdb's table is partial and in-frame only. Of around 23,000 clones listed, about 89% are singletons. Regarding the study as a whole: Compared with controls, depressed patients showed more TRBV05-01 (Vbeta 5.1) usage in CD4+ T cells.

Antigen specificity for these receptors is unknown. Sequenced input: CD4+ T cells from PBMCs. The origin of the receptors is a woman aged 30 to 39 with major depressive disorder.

The chain's CDR3 is CASRVIGAYNEQFF. CDR3 in DNA: TGTGCCAGCCGGGTTATCGGAGCCTACAATGAGCAGTTCTTC. V usage is TRBV6-5 and J usage is TRBJ2-1; D is undetermined. This CDR3 comprises 14 residues. Deletions cut 8 bases from V and 2 bases from J, with 13 bases between. The germline V gene has CDR1 MNHEY and CDR2 SVGAGI.

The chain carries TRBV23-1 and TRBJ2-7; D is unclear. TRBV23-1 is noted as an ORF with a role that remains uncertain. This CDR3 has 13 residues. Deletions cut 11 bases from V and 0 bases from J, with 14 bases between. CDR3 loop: CALPDKSSYEQYF. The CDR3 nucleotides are TGCGCCCTCCCTGACAAGAGCTCCTACGAGCAGTACTTC.

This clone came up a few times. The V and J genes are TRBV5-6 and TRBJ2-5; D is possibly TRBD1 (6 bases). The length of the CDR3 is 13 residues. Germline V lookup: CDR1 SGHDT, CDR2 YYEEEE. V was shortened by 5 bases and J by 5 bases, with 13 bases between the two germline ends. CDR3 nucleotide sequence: TGTGCCAGCAGGCTAACAGGGACGGAGACCCAGTACTTC. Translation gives CASRLTGTETQYF.

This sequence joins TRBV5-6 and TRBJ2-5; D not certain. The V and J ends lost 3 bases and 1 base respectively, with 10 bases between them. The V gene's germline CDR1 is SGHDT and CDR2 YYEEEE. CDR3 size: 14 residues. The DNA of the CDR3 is TGTGCCAGCAGCTACTCTGTAACCCAAGAGACCCAGTACTTC. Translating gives CASSYSVTQETQYF.

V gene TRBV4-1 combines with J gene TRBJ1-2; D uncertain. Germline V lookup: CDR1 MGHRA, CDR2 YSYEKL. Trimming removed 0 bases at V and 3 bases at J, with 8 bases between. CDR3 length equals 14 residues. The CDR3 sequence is CASSQDFTDYGYTF. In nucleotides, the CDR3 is TGCGCCAGCAGCCAAGATTTTACGGACTATGGCTACACCTTC.